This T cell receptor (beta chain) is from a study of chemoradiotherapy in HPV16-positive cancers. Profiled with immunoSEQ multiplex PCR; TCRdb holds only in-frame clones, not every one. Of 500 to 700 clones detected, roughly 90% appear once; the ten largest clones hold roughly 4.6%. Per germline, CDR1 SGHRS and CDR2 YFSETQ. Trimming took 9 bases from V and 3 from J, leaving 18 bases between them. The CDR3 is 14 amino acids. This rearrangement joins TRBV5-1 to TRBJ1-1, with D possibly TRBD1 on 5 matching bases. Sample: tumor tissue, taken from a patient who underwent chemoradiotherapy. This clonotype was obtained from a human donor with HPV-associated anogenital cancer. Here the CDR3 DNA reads TGCGCCACCCGGGGCGCCATCAGGGACACTGAAGCTTTCTTT. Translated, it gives CATRGAIRDTEAFF.